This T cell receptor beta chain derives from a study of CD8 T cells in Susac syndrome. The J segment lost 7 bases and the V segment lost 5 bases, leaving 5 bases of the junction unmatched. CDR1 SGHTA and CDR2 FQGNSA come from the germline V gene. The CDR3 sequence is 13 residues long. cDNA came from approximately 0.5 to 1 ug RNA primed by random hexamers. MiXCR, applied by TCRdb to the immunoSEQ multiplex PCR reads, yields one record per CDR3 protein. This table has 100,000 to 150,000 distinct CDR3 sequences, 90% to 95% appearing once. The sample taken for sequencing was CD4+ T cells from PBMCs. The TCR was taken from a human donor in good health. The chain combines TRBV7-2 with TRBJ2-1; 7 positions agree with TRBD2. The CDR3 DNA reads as TGTGCCAGCAGCAGGGCGGGAGCAAATGAGCAGTTCTTC. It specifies CASSRAGANEQFF.